Given below is one T cell receptor beta chain in context. RNA transcripts gave rise to amplified TCR beta CDR3 regions. Researchers ran a first-round RT-PCR on the TCR CDR3 using the HTBI primer set. TCRdb independently ran MiXCR on the multiplex PCR reads; one entry per CDR3 protein. Among under 350,000 distinct CDR3 sequences, around a sixth were seen once, and the ten largest hold around 47%. This sample was included in a study of T cells in Graves' hyperthyroidism and ophthalmopathy. Study-wide background: Peripheral blood specimens were obtained at initial diagnosis, prior to any treatment.

Germline V gene data show CDR1 as LNHDA and CDR2 as SQIVND (reference sequence). The CDR3 runs 14 residues. J gave up 9 bases and V 4 bases, and 11 bases lay outside the gene matches. The study enrolled patients aged 18 to 65 with newly diagnosed hyperthyroidism of under 2 months' duration. The diagnostic basis comprised clinical symptoms, serum thyroxine and TRAb, thyroid ultrasound and orbital computed tomography. A roughly 9.1 ml volume of fresh peripheral blood provided the PBMCs. The chain carries TRBV19 and TRBJ1-1; 7 nucleotides line up with TRBD1. The sequencing input was blood. This TCR was sampled from a woman aged 45 to 65 with Graves' hyperthyroidism. CDR3 nucleotide sequence: TGTGCCAGTAGTACCCTGACAGGGAGTACGAAAGCTTTCTTT. As protein: CASSTLTGSTKAFF.